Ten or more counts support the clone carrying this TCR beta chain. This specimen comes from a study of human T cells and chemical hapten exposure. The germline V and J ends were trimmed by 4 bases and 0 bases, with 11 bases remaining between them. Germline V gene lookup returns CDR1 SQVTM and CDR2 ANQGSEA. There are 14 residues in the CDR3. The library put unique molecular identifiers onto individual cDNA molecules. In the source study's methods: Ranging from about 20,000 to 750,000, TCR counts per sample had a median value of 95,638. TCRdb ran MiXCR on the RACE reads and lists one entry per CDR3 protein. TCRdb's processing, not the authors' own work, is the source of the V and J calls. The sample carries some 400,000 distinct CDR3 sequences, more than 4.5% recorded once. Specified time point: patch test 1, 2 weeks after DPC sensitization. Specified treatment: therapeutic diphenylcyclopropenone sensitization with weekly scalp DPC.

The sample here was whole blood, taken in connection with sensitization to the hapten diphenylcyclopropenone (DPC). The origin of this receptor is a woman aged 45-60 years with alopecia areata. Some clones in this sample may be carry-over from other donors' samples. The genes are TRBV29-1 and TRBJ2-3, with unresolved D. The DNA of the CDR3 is TGCAGCGTTGTCCCAGTCAGTAGCACAGATACGCAGTATTTT. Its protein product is CSVVPVSSTDTQYF.